Sequencing of this T cell receptor (beta chain) was carried out in a study of tumor-infiltrating lymphocytes in primary liver carcinoma. Study background: The cohort included men and women aged 30 to 69 years. Study observations and caveats: Significantly greater top-250-clone fractions characterized tumors relative to blood (p = 0.039). Reduced overlap was seen in tumor-adjacent and tumor-blood pairs versus tumor region pairs.

Germline lookup yields CDR1 DFQATT and CDR2 SNEGSKA (reference sequence). CDR3 length equals 14 residues. Trimming at V came to 0 bases and at J to 8 bases, leaving 9 bases not matched to a gene. Between about 20 and 30 mg of unsorted bulk tissue served as the source from which RNA and DNA were co-extracted. Total RNA (around 510 ng) served as template for TCR beta cDNA synthesis primed by a constant-region primer. Amplification in three nested multiplex PCR rounds with slightly modified ARM-PCR gave rise to TCR beta libraries. Running around 9 cycles apiece, the first two PCR rounds relied on TRBV1-TRBV30 forward primers together with a C-beta reverse primer. TCRdb fed the multiplex PCR reads into MiXCR, producing one record per CDR3 protein. The sample contains about 120,000 distinct CDR3 sequences, 50% to 70% of which appear only once. As to this clonotype: The antigen remains undetermined.

The sequenced sample consisted of liver tumor tissue from sampling region 1. Subset indicated: tumor region T1, superior pole. The rearrangement joins TRBV20-1 to TRBJ1-2; 7 nucleotides align to TRBD1. This receptor was taken from a woman between 55 and 75 years old with primary liver carcinoma and hepatitis B virus infection. The CDR3 DNA reads TGCAGTGCTAGAGATTTTAACAGGGGACGCGGCTACACCTTC. Its translation: CSARDFNRGRGYTF.